A selection of T cell receptor beta chains follows, all from one sample in a study of cytomegalovirus exposure and HLA in healthy donors. Assay used: immunoSEQ multiplex PCR; TCRdb lists only in-frame clones, some missing. The sample lists about 140,000 clones, 75% to 90% occurring once. The sample was PBMCs. The source of these receptors is a female donor in good health and CMV-seronegative. The CDR3 runs from the conserved cysteine through the conserved F or W. The order of the fields is CDR3 length, V gene, J gene, clone size, D gene, CDR3 DNA, CDR3 protein. D genes are given only for firm matches. Some rows have no size entry. The others give once, few or many, or a class for an expanded clone.

length: 14
V: TRBV6-5
J: TRBJ2-7
size: .
D: .
DNA: TGTGCCAGTCGGCGGGGACAGAGCTCCTACGAGCAGTACTTC
CDR3: CASRRGQSSYEQYF

length: 16
V: TRBV7-3
J: TRBJ2-1
size: .
D: TRBD2
DNA: TGTGCCAGCAGCCCTCAGGGACTAGCAGCCGACAATGAGCAGTTCTTC
CDR3: CASSPQGLAADNEQFF

length: 16
V: TRBV7-9
J: TRBJ2-1
size: .
D: TRBD2
DNA: TGTGCCAGCAGCATAGGACTAGCGGGAGTCCCCCATGAGCAGTTCTTC
CDR3: CASSIGLAGVPHEQFF

length: 15
V: TRBV2
J: TRBJ1-5
size: .
D: .
DNA: TGTGCCAGCAGAAGTTGGAGGCGGGGAGATCAGCCCCAGCATTTT
CDR3: CASRSWRRGDQPQHF

length: 14
V: TRBV5-1
J: TRBJ1-4
size: .
D: .
DNA: TGCGCCAGCAGCTTGGGGGGAGTGGGCGAAAAACTGTTTTTT
CDR3: CASSLGGVGEKLFF

length: 14
V: TRBV7-2
J: TRBJ2-7
size: .
D: TRBD1
DNA: TGTGCCAGCAGTCTTACAGGGGGCGCATGGGAGCAGTACTTC
CDR3: CASSLTGGAWEQYF

length: 16
V: TRBV7-8
J: TRBJ2-3
size: .
D: .
DNA: TGTGCCAGCAGCTTACCGGCCAGGGGTCTCACAGATACGCAGTATTTT
CDR3: CASSLPARGLTDTQYF

length: 15
V: TRBV2
J: TRBJ2-1
size: .
D: TRBD2
DNA: TGTGCCAGCAGTTATCTAGCGGGAGGCGAAGATGAGCAGTTCTTC
CDR3: CASSYLAGGEDEQFF

length: 14
V: TRBV28
J: TRBJ2-7
size: few
D: TRBD1
DNA: TGTGCCAGCAGTCTCAGGGGGCCCCCCTGGGAGCAGTACTTC
CDR3: CASSLRGPPWEQYF

length: 15
V: TRBV6-5
J: TRBJ1-4
size: .
D: .
DNA: TGTGCCAGCAGCTCCGCCTCGGCAACTAATGAAAAACTGTTTTTT
CDR3: CASSSASATNEKLFF

length: 14
V: TRBV5-4
J: TRBJ2-7
size: .
D: .
DNA: TGTGCCAGCAGCTTCCGGGACTTCTCCTACGAGCAGTACTTC
CDR3: CASSFRDFSYEQYF

length: 14
V: TRBV5-1
J: TRBJ1-5
size: once
D: TRBD1
DNA: TGCGCCAGCAGCTTGAGGACAGGGGATCAGCCCCAGCATTTT
CDR3: CASSLRTGDQPQHF

length: 15
V: TRBV4-1
J: TRBJ1-2
size: .
D: .
DNA: TGCGCCAGCAGCCAAGAGTTCCAGGTTAACTATGGCTACACCTTC
CDR3: CASSQEFQVNYGYTF

length: 14
V: TRBV6-5
J: TRBJ2-1
size: few
D: TRBD1
DNA: TGTGCCAGCAGTTACTCACAGGGGTACAATGAGCAGTTCTTC
CDR3: CASSYSQGYNEQFF

length: 13
V: TRBV25-1
J: TRBJ1-1
size: .
D: .
DNA: TGTGCCAGAGGACGCGGGGCTCCAACTGAAGCTTTCTTT
CDR3: CARGRGAPTEAFF

length: 15
V: TRBV5-1
J: TRBJ2-5
size: .
D: TRBD2
DNA: TGCGCCAGCAGCTTGGATAGCGGGAAAGTGGAGACCCAGTACTTC
CDR3: CASSLDSGKVETQYF

length: 16
V: TRBV4-1
J: TRBJ2-5
size: .
D: TRBD2
DNA: TGCGCCAGCAGCCCCCTGCGACTAGCGGGAGACGAGACCCAGTACTTC
CDR3: CASSPLRLAGDETQYF

length: 12
V: TRBV5-6
J: TRBJ1-1
size: .
D: .
DNA: TGTGCCAGCAGCCTACCGAACACTGAAGCTTTCTTT
CDR3: CASSLPNTEAFF

length: 16
V: TRBV28
J: TRBJ2-1
size: .
D: TRBD2
DNA: TGTGCCAGCAGGCTCGGAGGGACTAGCGCGTACAATGAGCAGTTCTTC
CDR3: CASRLGGTSAYNEQFF

length: 16
V: TRBV5-6
J: TRBJ2-1
size: .
D: .
DNA: TGTGCCAGCAGCGATCTAGCGCCGAGACTCTACAATGAGCAGTTCTTC
CDR3: CASSDLAPRLYNEQFF

length: 12
V: TRBV14
J: TRBJ2-7
size: many
D: .
DNA: TGTGCCAGCAGCCTCCTTGGAGACGAGCAGTACTTC
CDR3: CASSLLGDEQYF

length: 14
V: TRBV7-9
J: TRBJ1-5
size: .
D: TRBD1
DNA: TGTGCCAGCAGCCCCGGGACAGGGCATCAGCCCCAGCATTTT
CDR3: CASSPGTGHQPQHF

length: 17
V: TRBV2
J: TRBJ2-3
size: .
D: .
DNA: TGTGCCAGCACCCGGGGAGGCACCATTAAATCGGCAGATACGCAGTATTTT
CDR3: CASTRGGTIKSADTQYF

length: 14
V: TRBV23-1
J: TRBJ1-2
size: .
D: .
DNA: TGCGCCAGCAGTCATTCGCACGGCGGCTATGGCTACACCTTC
CDR3: CASSHSHGGYGYTF

length: 14
V: TRBV6-5
J: TRBJ1-1
size: once
D: .
DNA: TGTGCCAGCAGAAGAGGGCATATTAACACTGAAGCTTTCTTT
CDR3: CASRRGHINTEAFF

length: 14
V: TRBV28
J: TRBJ1-2
size: .
D: .
DNA: TGTGCCAGCGTATTGGGGCCGACGATTCAAGGCTACACCTTC
CDR3: CASVLGPTIQGYTF

length: 18
V: TRBV7-8
J: TRBJ1-1
size: .
D: TRBD1
DNA: TGTGCCAGGAGCTTAGGCTCTTCCGGGACAGGTTTGAACACTGAAGCTTTCTTT
CDR3: CARSLGSSGTGLNTEAFF

length: 14
V: TRBV7-9
J: TRBJ1-5
size: .
D: .
DNA: TGTGCCAGCAGCCAGAGCGAGGGAGGGCAGCCCCAGCATTTT
CDR3: CASSQSEGGQPQHF

length: 14
V: TRBV2
J: TRBJ1-1
size: .
D: .
DNA: TGTGCCAGCAGTGAAGAGGGGCCCTACACTGAAGCTTTCTTT
CDR3: CASSEEGPYTEAFF

length: 16
V: TRBV4-2
J: TRBJ2-1
size: .
D: .
DNA: TGTGCCAGCAGCCAAGAAGTCCGGAGCTCCTACAATGAGCAGTTCTTC
CDR3: CASSQEVRSSYNEQFF

length: 14
V: TRBV18
J: TRBJ2-3
size: .
D: .
DNA: TGTGCCAGCTCACCAAACTCAGGGACAGATACGCAGTATTTT
CDR3: CASSPNSGTDTQYF

length: 15
V: TRBV29-1
J: TRBJ2-3
size: .
D: TRBD2
DNA: TGCAGCGTGGGTCTACTAGCGGCAAGTACAGATACGCAGTATTTT
CDR3: CSVGLLAASTDTQYF

length: 18
V: TRBV27
J: TRBJ2-1
size: .
D: TRBD2
DNA: TGTGCCAGCATCTGGCGACTAGCGGGTTCCCGAGTAGACAATGAGCAGTTCTTC
CDR3: CASIWRLAGSRVDNEQFF

length: 13
V: TRBV7-9
J: TRBJ1-4
size: .
D: .
DNA: TGTGCCAGCAGCGCTCTGGGGGGGGAAAAACTGTTTTTT
CDR3: CASSALGGEKLFF

length: 14
V: TRBV14
J: TRBJ2-3
size: .
D: TRBD2
DNA: TGTGCCAGCAGCCCAGCGGGAGTCACAGATACGCAGTATTTT
CDR3: CASSPAGVTDTQYF

length: 14
V: TRBV5-1
J: TRBJ2-5
size: .
D: .
DNA: TGCGCCAGCAGCCTAGGACAGGGAGGGGAGACCCAGTACTTC
CDR3: CASSLGQGGETQYF

length: 14
V: TRBV29-1
J: TRBJ2-3
size: once
D: .
DNA: TGCAGCGTTTCGAGGGTCACGTCCACAGATACGCAGTATTTT
CDR3: CSVSRVTSTDTQYF

length: 14
V: TRBV19
J: TRBJ1-1
size: once
D: TRBD1
DNA: TGTGCCAGTAGTATAGGGACAGGGGATACTGAAGCTTTCTTT
CDR3: CASSIGTGDTEAFF

length: 10
V: TRBV20-1
J: TRBJ1-4
size: .
D: .
DNA: TGCAGTGCGAGTAATGAAAAACTGTTTTTT
CDR3: CSASNEKLFF

length: 14
V: TRBV29-1
J: TRBJ2-1
size: .
D: TRBD2
DNA: TGCAGCGTTGAAACTAGCGGGTCCTACAATGAGCAGTTCTTC
CDR3: CSVETSGSYNEQFF

length: 13
V: TRBV29-1
J: TRBJ2-5
size: .
D: .
DNA: TGCAGCGTTGACTCTAGCGCCCAAGAGACCCAGTACTTC
CDR3: CSVDSSAQETQYF

length: 16
V: TRBV2
J: TRBJ2-1
size: .
D: .
DNA: TGTGCCAGCAGTGAATGGGTAGCGGTATCCTACAATGAGCAGTTCTTC
CDR3: CASSEWVAVSYNEQFF

length: 14
V: TRBV5-1
J: TRBJ2-5
size: .
D: TRBD1
DNA: TGCGCCAGCAGCGGGACAGCTGAGGGAGAGACCCAGTACTTC
CDR3: CASSGTAEGETQYF